This entry lists 14 T cell receptor beta chains sequenced from one sample in a study of Ad26.COV2.S vaccination and SARS-CoV-2 variants. Regarding treatment: 19 received Ad26.COV2.S at low or high dose, single or two shots; 5 received placebo; per-sample allocation not given. Day 63 after the first vaccine or placebo injection was the time point for sampling. TCRdb keeps only in-frame clones here, not all; method: immunoSEQ multiplex PCR. Among hundreds of thousands of clones listed, about nine tenths were seen once. Sequenced material: peripheral blood, taken in a trial of Ad26.COV2.S vaccine versus placebo. The receptors were gathered from a person aged 18-65 years who received the Ad26.COV2.S COVID-19 vaccine or a placebo.

V is TRBV4-3 and J is TRBJ2-5, with D perhaps matching TRBD1 (5 bases). The CDR3 extends over 15 amino acids. The V end was cut by 3 bases, the J end by 7 bases, with 18 bases between. Looked up from germline, CDR1 is LGHNA and CDR2 is YSLEER. CDR3 nucleotide sequence: TGCGCCAGCAGCCACACAGGTGGGGCAACCGTGACCCAGTACTTC. It codes for CASSHTGGATVTQYF.

This chain uses TRBV6-6 with TRBJ2-3; D is unresolved. The CDR3 spans 13 residues. V was pared by 7 bases and J by 5 bases, with 13 bases between. The germline V gene has CDR1 MNHNY and CDR2 SVGAGI (reference sequence). The CDR3 DNA sequence: TGTGCCAGCATTCCCCCCTACGAAGATACGCAGTATTTT. It encodes CASIPPYEDTQYF.

V is TRBV30 and J is TRBJ1-1; TRBD1 might be the D (5 bases). CDR3 size: 13 residues. The V end lost 2 bases, the J end lost 6 bases, and 13 bases lay between the germline ends. Germline-derived CDR1 and CDR2 are GTSNPN and SVGIG (reference sequence). The CDR3 protein is CAWSRGRDPEAFF. The CDR3 DNA reads TGTGCCTGGAGTCGTGGGAGGGACCCTGAAGCTTTCTTT. The whole variable domain, filled in from reference TRBV30 and TRBJ1-1, reads SQTIHQWPATLVQPVGSPLSLECTVEGTSNPNLYWYRQAAGRGLQLLFYSVGIGQISSEVPQNLSASRPQDRQFILSSKKLLLSDSGFYLCAWSRGRDPEAFFGQGTRLTVV.

The J gene is TRBJ2-7, the V gene TRBV6-5; D possibly matches TRBD1 or TRBD2 (5 bases each). The V end was cut by 7 bases, the J end by 2 bases, with 18 bases between. This CDR3 has 15 amino acids. Germline CDR1 and CDR2: MNHEY and SVGAGI. The CDR3 coding sequence is TGTGCCAGCAATCCAAACCGGGACCGAACCTACGAGCAGTACTTC. Protein product: CASNPNRDRTYEQYF.

The J gene is TRBJ1-2, the V gene TRBV4-3; D not resolved. This CDR3 has 15 amino acids. CDR1 is LGHNA and CDR2 is YSLEER in the germline V gene. The V gene lost 4 bases and the J gene lost 4 bases, with 16 bases spanning the gap. The CDR3 sequence is CASSPGLGSGYGYTF. The CDR3 bases are TGCGCCAGCAGCCCCGGCCTGGGCTCTGGCTATGGCTACACCTTC.

The rearrangement links TRBV6-4 to TRBJ1-1, with 7 nucleotides matching TRBD1. After removal of 7 bases from V and 6 bases from J, the junction contained 5 bases not matched to a gene. The CDR3 consists of 12 residues. CDR1 MRHNA and CDR2 SNTAGT come from the germline V gene. CDR3 sequence (DNA): TGTGCCAGCAAATCACAGGGGTCTGAAGCTTTCTTT. This encodes CASKSQGSEAFF.

The V gene is TRBV10-3, the J gene TRBJ2-5, with D perhaps TRBD1 or TRBD2 (6 bases each). The germline V gene has CDR1 ENHRY and CDR2 SYGVKD. Trimming stripped 11 bases from V and 5 bases from J, with 15 bases between. The CDR3 runs to 12 residues. The CDR3 spells CAAQGRGETQYF. In DNA form, the CDR3 reads TGTGCCGCGCAGGGGCGGGGCGAGACCCAGTACTTC.

J is TRBJ2-2 and V is TRBV7-8, with D possibly being TRBD1 (5 bases). Between the trimmed V and J ends, which lost 11 bases and 6 bases, there was a span of 19 bases. Germline V gives CDR1 SGHVS, CDR2 FQNEAQ. The CDR3 spans 14 residues. CDR3 bases: TGTGCCCTAAGGATACGTACCAGGGCCGGGGAGCTGTTTTTT. It yields the protein CALRIRTRAGELFF.

This clone appeared a single time. V is TRBV19 and J is TRBJ1-2; D is possibly TRBD1 (6 bases). Between the trimmed V and J ends, which lost 4 bases and 4 bases, there was a span of 13 bases. The CDR3 totals 14 residues. The V gene's germline CDR1 is LNHDA and CDR2 SQIVND (reference sequence). DNA for the CDR3: TGTGCCAGTAGTACAGGGGAGGGAGTCTATGGCTACACCTTC. Protein sequence: CASSTGEGVYGYTF.

CDR3 nucleotide sequence: TGTGCCAGCAGGCTACGTGGAAGCTACACCTTC. Its translation: CASRLRGSYTF. The genes are TRBV12-3 or TRBV12-4 and TRBJ1-2; D is unclear. V was clipped by 6 bases and J by 9 bases, with 11 bases between them. This CDR3 has 11 residues.

V usage is TRBV7-9 and J usage is TRBJ1-2; TRBD1 matches 10 bases. The length of the CDR3 is 14 residues. V was pared by 4 bases and J by 3 bases, with 2 bases of the junction left unmatched. Germline V gives CDR1 SEHNR, CDR2 FQNEAQ (reference sequence). The CDR3 sequence is CASSYGTGDYGYTF. The CDR3 DNA sequence: TGTGCCAGCAGCTATGGGACAGGGGACTATGGCTACACCTTC.

A few counts support this clone. This chain joins TRBV25-1 and TRBJ1-3; D unresolved. V lost 7 bases and J lost 7, with 11 bases in between. Germline loops: CDR1 MGHDK, CDR2 SYGVNS. This CDR3 comprises 12 residues. CDR3 nucleotides: TGTGCCAGCACCCAATCCGGGAACACCATATATTTT. It yields the protein CASTQSGNTIYF.

The rearrangement links TRBV4-1 to TRBJ1-2; D gene uncertain. CDR1 and CDR2 from the germline V gene are MGHRA and YSYEKL. CDR3 length: 15 amino acids. V was cut by 1 base and J by 1 base, with 10 bases left in between. CDR3 loop: CASSQGQELNYGYTF. The CDR3 DNA reads TGCGCCAGCAGCCAAGGTCAGGAGCTTAACTATGGCTACACCTTC.

The chain employs TRBV4-3 and TRBJ1-5; D gene unclear. Looked up from germline, CDR1 is LGHNA and CDR2 is YSLEER. V was shortened by 0 bases and J by 1 base, with 7 bases between the two germline ends. The CDR3 length is 15 residues. CDR3 sequence reads: CASSQEWASNQPQHF. In DNA form, the CDR3 reads TGCGCCAGCAGCCAAGAATGGGCCAGCAATCAGCCCCAGCATTTT.